This T cell receptor beta chain was sequenced in a study of T cell changes during pregnancy in multiple sclerosis. Produced via immunoSEQ multiplex PCR; TCRdb's table is partial and in-frame only. The table lists 20,000 to 25,000 clones, more than 75% of them singletons, with less than 8.5% in the top ten. Germline V lookup: CDR1 LGHNA, CDR2 YNFKEQ. The CDR3 has 16 residues. V lost 3 bases, J lost 5 bases, and 8 bases stayed unmatched. V is TRBV4-2 and J is TRBJ2-1, with 9 bases fitting TRBD2. The sequencing used CD8+ T cells from peripheral blood mononuclear cells, collected before pregnancy. This sequence was found in a female donor with multiple sclerosis, enrolled in a pregnancy study. The CDR3 protein is CASSQASGVLDNEQFF. The CDR3 DNA is TGTGCCAGCAGCCAGGCTAGCGGGGTCCTAGACAATGAGCAGTTCTTC.